One and the same sample provided the 16 T cell receptor beta chains below, sequenced in a study of blood T cells in healthy people across ages. Through a sample-barcoded 5' primer and a J-beta primer mix, a second PCR was run for roughly 6 to 11 cycles. TCRdb recomputed calls from the 5' RACE reads with MiXCR, one row per CDR3 protein. Of 1.5 million to 2 million distinct CDR3 sequences in the sample, roughly 43% were seen once. The sequencing sample was made of blood. Receptors were obtained from a human donor in good health.

The rearrangement uses TRBV6-5 and TRBJ2-1, with a tentative D call TRBD2 (5 bases). Deletions cut 7 bases from V and 1 base from J, with 14 bases between. The germline V gene has CDR1 MNHEY and CDR2 SVGAGI. The CDR3 extends over 15 amino acids. The CDR3 reads CASNRPGYSYNEQFF. CDR3 sequence (DNA): TGTGCCAGCAATCGGCCGGGGTATTCCTACAATGAGCAGTTCTTC.

The table lists this clonotype with a few counts. The chain couples TRBV5-1 to TRBJ2-1; 10 positions match TRBD2. The junction had 5 bases not matched to a gene; V was cut back by 4 bases and J by 7 bases. CDR1 and CDR2 (germline): SGHRS, YFSETQ. The CDR3 loop spans 14 amino acids. This CDR3 reads CASSERGGMNEQFF. The CDR3 DNA reads TGCGCCAGCAGCGAGCGGGGGGGGATGAATGAGCAGTTCTTC.

The chain recombines TRBV29-1 with TRBJ2-7; 9 nucleotides match TRBD1. Germline V gene data show CDR1 as SQVTM and CDR2 as ANQGSEA. J lost 1 base, V lost 5 bases, and 9 bases had no gene match. This CDR3 is 15 amino acids long. The CDR3 DNA is TGCAGCGTTTCAGCTCGAGGGACAGGGTCCTACGAGCAGTACTTC. Translated: CSVSARGTGSYEQYF.

This clonotype was detected a few times. The chain uses TRBV4-1 and TRBJ1-2; 7 nucleotides match TRBD1. Trimming at V came to 2 bases and at J to 4 bases, leaving 7 bases not matched to a gene. CDR1 and CDR2 from the germline V gene are MGHRA and YSYEKL. The CDR3 consists of 15 residues. This CDR3 is CASSQPGQKIYGYTF. CDR3 in DNA: TGCGCCAGCAGCCAACCGGGACAGAAGATCTATGGCTACACCTTC.

The J gene is TRBJ1-2, the V gene TRBV11-1; D possibly corresponds to TRBD1 (5 bases). The CDR3 covers 16 residues. V gave up 5 bases and J gave up 5 bases, with 21 bases separating them. Looked up from germline, CDR1 is SGHAT and CDR2 is FQDESV (reference sequence). The CDR3 region has the DNA TGTGCCAGCAGCCCTTTAAGCGAGGGGACCTGGTATGGCTACACCTTC. Amino acid sequence: CASSPLSEGTWYGYTF.

This clonotype was seen only a few times. The CDR3: CASSPSRDRVHEQYF. CDR3 coding DNA: TGTGCCAGCTCCCCCTCCCGGGACAGGGTTCACGAGCAGTACTTC. The chain links TRBV18 to TRBJ2-7, with TRBD1 matching over 9 bases. The V gene's germline CDR1 is KGHSH and CDR2 LQKENI. The CDR3 is 15 residues long. Trimming cost V 6 bases and J 5 bases; bases outside gene matches: 11.

The chain combines TRBV20-1 with TRBJ2-1, with 11 bases lining up with TRBD2. CDR3 length: 19 residues. Trimming removed 0 bases from V and 5 bases from J; junction bases left unmatched: 15. Germline assignment: CDR1 DFQATT and CDR2 SNEGSKA (reference sequence). The CDR3 bases are TGCAGTGCTAGAGATATTTACGGCCAGGGACTAGCGGACCACAATGAGCAGTTCTTC. Translating gives CSARDIYGQGLADHNEQFF.

V gene TRBV20-1 combines with J gene TRBJ1-1; TRBD1 is a possible D gene (5 bases). The V gene lost 3 bases and the J gene lost 3 bases, with 17 bases spanning the gap. Germline CDR1 reads DFQATT; CDR2 reads SNEGSKA (reference sequence). This CDR3 is 15 amino acids long. DNA for the CDR3: TGCAGTGCTAGTTCAGGGAATGGAGCGGACACTGAAGCTTTCTTT. This gives the protein CSASSGNGADTEAFF.

This clonotype was seen only a few times. This chain connects TRBV15 to TRBJ1-2; D is ambiguous. Per germline, CDR1 LNHNV and CDR2 YYDKDF (reference sequence). The CDR3 has 12 residues. The germline V and J ends were trimmed by 1 base and 8 bases, with 8 bases remaining between them. CDR3: CATSRGRAGYTF. The DNA of the CDR3 is TGTGCCACCAGCAGAGGGAGGGCCGGCTACACCTTC. The full variable domain, rest sourced from reference TRBV15 and TRBJ1-2, is DAMVIQNPRYQVTQFGKPVTLSCSQTLNHNVMYWYQQKSSQAPKLLFHYYDKDFNNEADTPDNFQSRRPNTSFCFLDIRSPGLGDTAMYLCATSRGRAGYTFGSGTRLTVV.

On this clonotype itself: Its ends do not fully match the called genes, so a read error is possible. The CDR3 reads CASRPQPGLQETQYF. As DNA, the CDR3 is TGTGCCAGCAGACCCCAGCCGGGCCTCCAAGAGACCCAGTACTTT. The chain links TRBV7-2 to TRBJ2-5; D is uncertain. This CDR3 region has 15 residues. Germline CDR1 reads SGHTA; CDR2 reads FQGNSA. Variable domain in full (rest from reference TRBV7-2 and TRBJ2-5): GAGVSQSPSNKVTEKGKDVELRCDPISGHTALYWYRQSLGQGLEFLIYFQGNSAPDKSGLPSDRFSAERTGGSVSTLTIQRTQQEDSAVYLCASRPQPGLQETQYFGPGTRLLVL.

This clonotype came up a few times. The chain couples TRBV24-1 to TRBJ2-5, with a possible D match to TRBD2 (5 bases). This CDR3 has 14 amino acids. Between the trimmed V and J ends, which lost 0 bases and 8 bases, there was a span of 12 bases. The germline gives CDR1 KGHDR, CDR2 SFDVKD. The CDR3 region is CATSDLREGATQYF. The CDR3 DNA is TGTGCCACCAGTGATTTGCGCGAGGGAGCAACCCAGTACTTC.

V and J are TRBV20-1 and TRBJ2-3; either TRBD1 or TRBD2 may supply D (5 bases each). Trimming left V 4 bases short and J 4 bases short, with 18 bases between. The CDR3 consists of 15 residues. Germline assignment: CDR1 DFQATT and CDR2 SNEGSKA (reference sequence). The chain's CDR3 is CSATPKGTIPDTQYF. The CDR3 nucleotides are TGCAGTGCTACCCCAAAGGGGACCATTCCAGATACGCAGTATTTT.

This clonotype was seen only a few times. Here the CDR3 reads CASSYRDENIQYF. In DNA, the CDR3 is TGTGCCAGCAGTTACCGGGACGAAAACATTCAGTACTTC. The rearrangement joins TRBV7-9 to TRBJ2-4, with D perhaps being TRBD1 or TRBD2 (5 bases each). This CDR3 contains 13 residues. Per germline, CDR1 SEHNR and CDR2 FQNEAQ (reference sequence). V lost 6 bases and J 5 bases, leaving 11 bases between the germline ends.

The rearrangement joins TRBV11-2 to TRBJ2-2; D unclear. Germline V gene lookup returns CDR1 SGHAT and CDR2 FQNNGV. This CDR3 comprises 14 residues. Trimming cost V 2 bases and J 6 bases, with 10 bases left between them. CDR3 loop: CASSLLVDPGELFF. DNA of the CDR3: TGTGCCAGCAGCTTACTAGTGGACCCCGGGGAGCTGTTTTTT.

The chain links TRBV12-3 or TRBV12-4 to TRBJ2-1; D unresolved. The CDR3 extends over 15 amino acids. V dropped 0 bases and J dropped 8 bases, with 14 bases sitting between them. The CDR3 nucleotides read TGTGCCAGCAGTTTAGCTCATTCTCCGTCCCATGAGCAGTTCTTC. This gives the protein CASSLAHSPSHEQFF.

This clonotype came up a few times. The chain combines TRBV12-3 or TRBV12-4 with TRBJ1-6; D uncertain. The CDR3 covers 11 residues. V lost 8 bases to trimming and J lost 10 bases, with 9 bases between them. The CDR3 DNA reads TGTGCCAGCGCCTATGGATCACCCCTCCACTTT. It yields the protein CASAYGSPLHF.